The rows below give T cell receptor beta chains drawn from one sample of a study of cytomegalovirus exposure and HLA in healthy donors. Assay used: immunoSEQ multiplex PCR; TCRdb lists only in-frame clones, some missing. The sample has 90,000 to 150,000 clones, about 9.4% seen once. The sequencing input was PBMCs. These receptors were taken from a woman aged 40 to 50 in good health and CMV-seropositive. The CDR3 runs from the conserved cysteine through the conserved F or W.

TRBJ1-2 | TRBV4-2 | CASSSLGGTGGYGYTF
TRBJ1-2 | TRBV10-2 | CASSFGGLGYGYTF
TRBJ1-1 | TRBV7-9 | CASSLTGQLNTEAFF
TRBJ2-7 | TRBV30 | CAWRRPSSYEQYF
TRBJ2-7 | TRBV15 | CATSRRSGRRSYEQYF
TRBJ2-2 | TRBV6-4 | CASSYLGGDTGELFF
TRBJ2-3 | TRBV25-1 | CASSGDRVITDTQYF
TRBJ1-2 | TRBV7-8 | CASSLGAGATNYGYTF
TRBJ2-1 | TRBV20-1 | CSGPVDNEQFF
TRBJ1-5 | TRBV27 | CASSFRRNQPQHF
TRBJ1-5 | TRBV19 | CASSMRGNQPQHF
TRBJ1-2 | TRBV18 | CASSPRSEQHYTF
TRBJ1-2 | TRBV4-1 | CASSHPYRGTNYGYTF
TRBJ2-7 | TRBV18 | CASSPGGSSYEQYF
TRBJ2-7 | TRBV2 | CAGRQGRKYEQYF
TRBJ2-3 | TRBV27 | CASSLYGGLTDTQYF
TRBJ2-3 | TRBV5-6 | CASSGGTLHLSTDTQYF
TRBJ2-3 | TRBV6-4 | CASSDSTSGGDTQYF
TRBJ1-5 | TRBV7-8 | CASRLSDSWNQPQHF
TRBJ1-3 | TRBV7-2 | CASSLWEGTGNTIYF
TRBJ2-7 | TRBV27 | CASSFRVGYEQYF
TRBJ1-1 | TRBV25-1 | CASSAYRGQAFF
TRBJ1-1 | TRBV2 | CASSAGQGVDTEAFF
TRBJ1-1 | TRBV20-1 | CSASHQTEAFF
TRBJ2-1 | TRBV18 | CASSPKSSLNNEQFF
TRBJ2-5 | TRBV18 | CASSPPAGRETQYF
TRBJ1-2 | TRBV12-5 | CASGLVLSNGYTF
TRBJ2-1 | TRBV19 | CASSGGAGAYNEQFF
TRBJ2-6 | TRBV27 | CASSLSSPLGISGANVLTF
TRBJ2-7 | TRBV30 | CACGQGLYEQYF
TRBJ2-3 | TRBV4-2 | CASGLAGETSTDTQYF
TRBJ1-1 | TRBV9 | CASSEGQVNTEAFF
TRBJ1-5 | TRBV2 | CASSRGQPQHF
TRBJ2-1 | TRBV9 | CASSVEGTGPYNEQFF
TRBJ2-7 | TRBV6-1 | CASSEGGGAYEQYF
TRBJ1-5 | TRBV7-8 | CASTQSAAGQPQHF
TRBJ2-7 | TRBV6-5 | CASSYIAGGAEQYF
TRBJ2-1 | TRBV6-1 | CASRRGAGYNEQFF
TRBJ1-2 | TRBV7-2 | CASSFGYYGYTF
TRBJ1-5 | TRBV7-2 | CASSDRGNSNQPQHF
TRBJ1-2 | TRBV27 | CASSLRASGTADYGYTF
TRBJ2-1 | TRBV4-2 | CASSQEGPEQFF
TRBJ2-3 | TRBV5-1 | CASSLGTSGGHGRSTDTQYF
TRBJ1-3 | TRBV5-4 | CASSLDRAYSGNTIYF
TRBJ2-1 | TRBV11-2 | CASSPIGSYNEQFF
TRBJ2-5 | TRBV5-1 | CASSLEGFSQETQYF
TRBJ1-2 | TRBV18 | CASSPAGTLDGYTF
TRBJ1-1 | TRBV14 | CASSPRRNTEAFF
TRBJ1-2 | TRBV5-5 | CASSFEPQGAGGYTF
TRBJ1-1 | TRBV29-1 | CSVGRGDRRTNTEAFF
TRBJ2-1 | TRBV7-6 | CASTTGGSYNEQFF
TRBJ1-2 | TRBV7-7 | CASSSLRHLGGYTF
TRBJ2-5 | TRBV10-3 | CAISESRTGRETQYF
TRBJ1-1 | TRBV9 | CASSPDFRQFTEAFF
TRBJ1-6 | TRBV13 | CASSAQGSYNSPLHF
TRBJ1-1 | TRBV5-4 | CASTPGGTPNEAFF